These T cell receptor beta chains were read from a single sample in a study of cytomegalovirus exposure and HLA in healthy donors. Here immunoSEQ multiplex PCR was the method, and the copy in TCRdb shows in-frame clones only, minus some. The table includes about 110,000 clones, around 81% detected once. The sample was PBMCs. These receptors originate from a woman aged 30 to 39 in good health and CMV-seronegative. Both conserved end residues are trimmed from each CDR3. D genes are given only for firm matches. A row's size may be missing; if present it is once, few, many or a size class.

D: TRBD2; V: TRBV19; size: NA; CDR3: ASSRQRGDYEQY
D: TRBD1; V: TRBV4-1; size: NA; CDR3: ASSQAPGGTGGLNEQF
D: NA; V: TRBV6-1; size: NA; CDR3: ASSESRYSYEQY
D: NA; V: TRBV2; size: NA; CDR3: ASSLLLLSGELF
D: TRBD2; V: TRBV7-9; size: NA; CDR3: SSSPTLGLAGASWGEQY
D: NA; V: TRBV11-2; size: NA; CDR3: ASSLGRAALTDTQY
D: NA; V: TRBV25-1; size: few; CDR3: ASSEVYRAEQF
D: TRBD2; V: TRBV4-3; size: NA; CDR3: ASSQDFPQTSGAQY
D: NA; V: TRBV6-1; size: NA; CDR3: ASSGTEIAKNIQY
D: TRBD2; V: TRBV18; size: NA; CDR3: ASSRDYQETQY
D: NA; V: TRBV5-1; size: NA; CDR3: ASSATGYQETQY
D: NA; V: TRBV11-2; size: NA; CDR3: ASSLVSRTNEQF